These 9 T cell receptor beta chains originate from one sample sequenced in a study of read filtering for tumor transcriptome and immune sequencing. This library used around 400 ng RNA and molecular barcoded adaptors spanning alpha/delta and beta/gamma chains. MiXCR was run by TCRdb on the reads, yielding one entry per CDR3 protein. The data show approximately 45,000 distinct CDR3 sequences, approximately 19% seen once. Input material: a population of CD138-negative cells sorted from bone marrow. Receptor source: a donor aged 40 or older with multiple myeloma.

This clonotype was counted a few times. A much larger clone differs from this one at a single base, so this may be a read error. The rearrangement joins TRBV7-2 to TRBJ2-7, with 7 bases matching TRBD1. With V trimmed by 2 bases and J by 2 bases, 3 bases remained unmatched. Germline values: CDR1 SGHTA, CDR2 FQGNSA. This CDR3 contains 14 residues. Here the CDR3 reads CASSLKQGPYEQYF. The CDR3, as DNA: TGTGCCAGCAGCTTAAAACAGGGGCCCTACGAGCAGTACTTC.

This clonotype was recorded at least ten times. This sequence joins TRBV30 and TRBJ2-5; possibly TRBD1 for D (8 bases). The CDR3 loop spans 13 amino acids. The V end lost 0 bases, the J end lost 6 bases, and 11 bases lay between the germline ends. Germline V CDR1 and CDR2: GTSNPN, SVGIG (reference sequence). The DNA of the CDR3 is TGTGCCTGGAGTGTACAGGGGGGGAAGACCCAGTACTTC. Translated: CAWSVQGGKTQYF. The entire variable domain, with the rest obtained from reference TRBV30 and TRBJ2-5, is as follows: SQTIHQWPATLVQPVGSPLSLECTVEGTSNPNLYWYRQAAGRGLQLLFYSVGIGQISSEVPQNLSASRPQDRQFILSSKKLLLSDSGFYLCAWSVQGGKTQYFGPGTRLLVL.

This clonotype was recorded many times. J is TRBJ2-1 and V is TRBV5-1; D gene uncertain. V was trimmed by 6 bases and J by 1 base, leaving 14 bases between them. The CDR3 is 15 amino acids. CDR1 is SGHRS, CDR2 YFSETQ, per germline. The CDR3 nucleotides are TGCGCCAGCACCTTTTTGGGCGGTTCCTACAATGAGCAGTTCTTC. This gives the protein CASTFLGGSYNEQFF.

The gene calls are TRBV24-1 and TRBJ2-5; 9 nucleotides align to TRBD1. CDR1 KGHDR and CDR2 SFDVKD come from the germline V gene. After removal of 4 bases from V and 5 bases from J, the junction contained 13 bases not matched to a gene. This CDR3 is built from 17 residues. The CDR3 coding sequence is TGTGCCACCAGTGACCCCGGTCCCGGGACAGGGTTGGAGACCCAGTACTTC. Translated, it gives CATSDPGPGTGLETQYF.

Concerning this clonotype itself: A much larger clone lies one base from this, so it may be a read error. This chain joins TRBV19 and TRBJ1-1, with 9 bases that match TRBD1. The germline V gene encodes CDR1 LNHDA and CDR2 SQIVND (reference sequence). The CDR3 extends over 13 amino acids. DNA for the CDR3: TGTGCCAGTAAACCGGGACAGGGTACTACCCCCCACTTT. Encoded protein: CASKPGQGTTPHF.

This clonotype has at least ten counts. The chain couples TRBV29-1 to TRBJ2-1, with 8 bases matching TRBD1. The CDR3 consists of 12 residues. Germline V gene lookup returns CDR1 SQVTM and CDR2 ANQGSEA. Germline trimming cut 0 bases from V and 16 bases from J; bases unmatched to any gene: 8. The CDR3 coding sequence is TGCAGCGTTGAAGATCGAAGGACAGGGTTATTCTTC. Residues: CSVEDRRTGLFF.

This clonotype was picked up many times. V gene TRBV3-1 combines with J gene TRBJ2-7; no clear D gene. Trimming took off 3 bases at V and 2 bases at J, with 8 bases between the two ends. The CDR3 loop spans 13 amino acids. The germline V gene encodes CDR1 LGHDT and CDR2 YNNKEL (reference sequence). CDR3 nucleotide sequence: TGTGCCAGCAGCCACGCCGGACCCTACGAGCAGTACTTC. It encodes CASSHAGPYEQYF.

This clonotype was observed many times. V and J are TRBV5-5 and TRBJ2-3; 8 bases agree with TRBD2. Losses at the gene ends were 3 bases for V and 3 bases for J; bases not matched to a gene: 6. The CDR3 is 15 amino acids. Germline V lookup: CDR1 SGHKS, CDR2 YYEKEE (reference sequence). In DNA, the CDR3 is TGTGCCAGCAGCTCAGCGGGAGTGTTTACAGATACGCAGTATTTT. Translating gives CASSSAGVFTDTQYF.

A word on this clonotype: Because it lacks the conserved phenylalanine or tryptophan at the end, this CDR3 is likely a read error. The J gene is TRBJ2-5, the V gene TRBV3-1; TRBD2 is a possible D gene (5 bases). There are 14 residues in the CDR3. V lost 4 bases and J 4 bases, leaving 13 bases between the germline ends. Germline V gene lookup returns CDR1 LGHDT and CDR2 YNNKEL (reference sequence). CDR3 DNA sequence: TGTGCCAGCAGCCCCTGGGAGCGCGGAGAGACCCAGTACATC. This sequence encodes CASSPWERGETQYI.